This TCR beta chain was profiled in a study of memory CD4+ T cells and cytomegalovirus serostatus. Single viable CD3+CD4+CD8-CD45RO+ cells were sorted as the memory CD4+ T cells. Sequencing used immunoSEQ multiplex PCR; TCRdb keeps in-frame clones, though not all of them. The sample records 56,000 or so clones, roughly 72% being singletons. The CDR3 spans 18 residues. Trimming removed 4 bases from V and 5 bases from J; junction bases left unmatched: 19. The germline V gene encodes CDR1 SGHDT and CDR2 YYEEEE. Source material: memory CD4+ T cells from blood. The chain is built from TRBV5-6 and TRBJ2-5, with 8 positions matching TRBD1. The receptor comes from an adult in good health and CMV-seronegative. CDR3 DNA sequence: TGTGCCAGCAGCCCCGGGACAGGATCCCCCTTCGCCGCGGAGACCCAGTACTTC. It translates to CASSPGTGSPFAAETQYF.